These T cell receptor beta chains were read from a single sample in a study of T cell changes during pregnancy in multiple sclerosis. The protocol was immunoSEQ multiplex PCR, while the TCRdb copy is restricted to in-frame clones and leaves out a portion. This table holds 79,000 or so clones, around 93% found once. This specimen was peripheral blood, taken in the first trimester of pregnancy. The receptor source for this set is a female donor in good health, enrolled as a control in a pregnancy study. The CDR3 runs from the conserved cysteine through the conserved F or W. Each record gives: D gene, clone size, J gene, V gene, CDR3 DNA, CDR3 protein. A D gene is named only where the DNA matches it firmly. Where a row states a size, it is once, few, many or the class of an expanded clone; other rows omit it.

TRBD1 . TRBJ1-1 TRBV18 TGTGCCAGCTCACCCGTCGGGACAGGGTCGGGCACTGAAGCTTTCTTT CASSPVGTGSGTEAFF
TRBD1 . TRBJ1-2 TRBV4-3 TGCGCCAGCAGCCAAGTGAGGGACAGCGAACTCTATGGCTACACCTTC CASSQVRDSELYGYTF
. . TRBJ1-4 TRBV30 TGTGCCTGGAGGGTTGGTTGGGGACTAAGTGAAAAACTGTTTTTT CAWRVGWGLSEKLFF
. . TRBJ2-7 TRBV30 TGTGCCTGGAGTGTGGGGCAGATATACGAGCAGTACTTC CAWSVGQIYEQYF
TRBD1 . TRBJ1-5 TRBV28 TGTGCCAGCACCTGGACAGGCGCCTTCAATCAGCCCCAGCATTTT CASTWTGAFNQPQHF
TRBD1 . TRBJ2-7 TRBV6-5 TGTGCCAGCAGTACCCGGGACAGGGCACAGTACTTC CASSTRDRAQYF
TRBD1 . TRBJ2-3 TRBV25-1 TGTGCCAGCCAACAGGGGGATACGCAGTATTTT CASQQGDTQYF
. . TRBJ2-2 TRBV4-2 TGTGCCAGCAGCCAAGATCGACGGGGAACCGGGGAGCTGTTTTTT CASSQDRRGTGELFF
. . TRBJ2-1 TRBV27 TGTGCCAGCAGTTGGTACAGGGGGGGCGATGAGCAGTTCTTC CASSWYRGGDEQFF
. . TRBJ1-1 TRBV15 TGTGCCACCAGCACAGAGCAGGGTCCCAGCACTGAAGCTTTCTTT CATSTEQGPSTEAFF
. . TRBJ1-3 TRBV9 TGTGCCAGCAGCGTAGGCGGCAGGGCCCGAAACACCATATATTTT CASSVGGRARNTIYF
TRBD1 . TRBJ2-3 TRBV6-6 TGTGCCAGCAGATCACCCCGACAGGGTCCAGATACGCAGTATTTT CASRSPRQGPDTQYF
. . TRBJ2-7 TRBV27 TGTGCCAGCAGTTTACCAGACAGTACCTACGAGCAGTACTTC CASSLPDSTYEQYF
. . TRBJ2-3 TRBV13 TGTGCCAGCAGCCCAAGGAGGGAAGGGAATACGCAGTATTTT CASSPRREGNTQYF
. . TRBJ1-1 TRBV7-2 TGTGCCAGCAGCTTAGGGCAGGGATTCATGAACACTGAAGCTTTCTTT CASSLGQGFMNTEAFF
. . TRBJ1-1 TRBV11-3 TGTGCCAGCAGCCGCCAGGGTAACACTGAAGCTTTCTTT CASSRQGNTEAFF
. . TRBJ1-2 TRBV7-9 TGTGCCAGCAGCTCCACATTCATGCGGGGTTATGGCTACACCTTC CASSSTFMRGYGYTF
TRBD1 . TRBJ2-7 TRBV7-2 TGTGCCAGCAGCTTTTCGGGACAGGGAGGCCACGAGCAGTACTTC CASSFSGQGGHEQYF
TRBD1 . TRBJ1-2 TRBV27 TGTGCCAGCAGTTTAGGGACAGGACCTTATGGCTACACCTTC CASSLGTGPYGYTF
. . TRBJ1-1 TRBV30 TGTGCCTGGAGTGGACAGACCACTGAAGCTTTCTTT CAWSGQTTEAFF
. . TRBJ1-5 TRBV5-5 TGTGCCAGCAGCTTGGTCCGGGGGGTTAGTCAGCCCCAGCATTTT CASSLVRGVSQPQHF
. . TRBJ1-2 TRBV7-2 TGTGCCAGCAATCAAGAACAGGGAACATATGGCTACACCTTC CASNQEQGTYGYTF
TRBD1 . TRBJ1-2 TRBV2 TGTGCCGCGACAGGGGCCGCTAACTATGGCTACACCTTC CAATGAANYGYTF
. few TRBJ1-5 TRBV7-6 TGTGCCAGCAGCTTAGGTCCTTTGACAGGACATAGCAATCAGCCCCAGCATTTT CASSLGPLTGHSNQPQHF
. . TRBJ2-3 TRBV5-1 TGCGCCAGCAGCTTGACCACCCCAGGCACAGATACGCAGTATTTT CASSLTTPGTDTQYF
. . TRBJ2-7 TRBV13 TGTGCCAGCAGCGCCGACCGGTCAGGGCCGTCTGAGCAGTACTTC CASSADRSGPSEQYF
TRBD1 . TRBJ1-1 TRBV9 TGTGCCAGCAGCGGACAGGGAGGCGCTGAAGCTTTCTTT CASSGQGGAEAFF
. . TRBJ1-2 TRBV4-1 TGCGCCAGCAGCCAAGCAGGGTCCTATGGCTACACCTTC CASSQAGSYGYTF